This T cell receptor (beta chain) was captured in a study of OX40 agonist ivuxolimab in advanced cancers. Background on the study: From about 23 to 85 years was the age range, with a mean of roughly 64 years, and approximately 84% were male. The study's findings and limits: Among the lowest levels of clonal expansion were found in partial responders at 0.1-3.0 mg/kg.

Points on this clone: The antigen is not known. This CDR3 is also generated by other DNA sequences in the sample.

TCRdb keeps only in-frame clones here, not all; method: immunoSEQ multiplex PCR. The sample consists of tens of thousands of clones, roughly nine tenths of them appearing once. V lost 3 bases, J lost 3 bases, and 2 bases stayed unmatched. Germline assignment: CDR1 SGHRS and CDR2 YFSETQ. The length of the CDR3 is 13 residues. This chain joins TRBV5-1 and TRBJ1-1, with 7 bases that match TRBD1. The sequence derives from an adult with an advanced solid tumor such as melanoma, head and neck, liver or kidney cancer. The sequencing here drew on CD4+ or CD8+ T cells sorted from blood, taken in a trial of the OX40 agonist ivuxolimab. CDR3: CASSSQGDTEAFF. The CDR3 DNA follows: TGCGCCAGCAGCTCCCAGGGGGACACTGAAGCTTTCTTT.